Following are 5 T cell receptor beta chains from one sample sequenced in a study of memory CD4+ T cells and cytomegalovirus serostatus. The sort gate was single viable CD3+CD4+CD8-CD45RO+ cells for memory CD4+ T cells. Some clones are missing from TCRdb's copy, which holds only in-frame ones; the method was immunoSEQ multiplex PCR. In the table there are tens of thousands of clones, 82% of which are singletons. The sequenced sample was memory CD4+ T cells from blood. Every receptor here comes from an adult in good health and CMV-seronegative.

This clone has more than one count but fewer than ten. V gene TRBV4-2 combines with J gene TRBJ1-5; D is perhaps TRBD1 (5 bases). The CDR3 has 17 amino acids. V was clipped by 4 bases and J by 5 bases, with 21 bases between them. Germline CDR1 LGHNA, CDR2 YNFKEQ. CDR3 amino acids: CASSPQTGTRLYQPQHF. The CDR3 DNA reads TGTGCCAGCAGCCCCCAAACCGGGACCCGATTGTATCAGCCCCAGCATTTT.

The chain recombines TRBV7-9 with TRBJ1-1; 7 bases fit TRBD1. With V trimmed by 5 bases and J by 5 bases, 8 bases remained unmatched. The germline V gene has CDR1 SEHNR and CDR2 FQNEAQ (reference sequence). This CDR3 comprises 14 residues. The CDR3 loop reads CASSAIEQGTEAFF. In DNA, the CDR3 is TGTGCCAGCAGCGCGATAGAACAGGGGACTGAAGCTTTCTTT.

The chain is built from TRBV7-2 and TRBJ1-2, with 8 positions matching TRBD1. Germline-derived CDR1 and CDR2 are SGHTA and FQGNSA. V shed 3 bases and J 3 bases; nucleotides not matched to a gene: 9. The CDR3 length is 16 residues. Here the CDR3 DNA reads TGTGCCAGCAGCTTGCGGCAGGGGGCGGGGGACTATGGCTACACCTTC. This codes for CASSLRQGAGDYGYTF.

The V and J genes are TRBV29-1 and TRBJ1-5; D gene unclear. Germline V CDR1 and CDR2: SQVTM, ANQGSEA. The ends were cut back, 5 bases at V and 4 bases at J, with 9 bases in the middle. The CDR3 sequence is 12 residues long. The CDR3: CSVLSGNQPQHF. The DNA for the CDR3 is TGCAGCGTTTTATCGGGAAATCAGCCCCAGCATTTT. The whole variable domain, filled in from reference TRBV29-1 and TRBJ1-5, reads SAVISQKPSRDICQRGTSLTIQCQVDSQVTMMFWYRQQPGQSLTLIATANQGSEATYESGFVIDKFPISRPNLTFSTLTVSNMSPEDSSIYLCSVLSGNQPQHFGDGTRLSIL.

This clone was recorded once. The DNA of the CDR3 is TGTGCCAGTAGTATAAAAGTGGCAGGCAGTTACGAGCAGTACTTC. Protein sequence: CASSIKVAGSYEQYF. The chain recombines TRBV19 with TRBJ2-7, with D unclear. V was cut by 2 bases and J by 4 bases, with 15 bases left in between. CDR1 LNHDA and CDR2 SQIVND come from the germline V gene (reference sequence). This CDR3 comprises 15 residues.